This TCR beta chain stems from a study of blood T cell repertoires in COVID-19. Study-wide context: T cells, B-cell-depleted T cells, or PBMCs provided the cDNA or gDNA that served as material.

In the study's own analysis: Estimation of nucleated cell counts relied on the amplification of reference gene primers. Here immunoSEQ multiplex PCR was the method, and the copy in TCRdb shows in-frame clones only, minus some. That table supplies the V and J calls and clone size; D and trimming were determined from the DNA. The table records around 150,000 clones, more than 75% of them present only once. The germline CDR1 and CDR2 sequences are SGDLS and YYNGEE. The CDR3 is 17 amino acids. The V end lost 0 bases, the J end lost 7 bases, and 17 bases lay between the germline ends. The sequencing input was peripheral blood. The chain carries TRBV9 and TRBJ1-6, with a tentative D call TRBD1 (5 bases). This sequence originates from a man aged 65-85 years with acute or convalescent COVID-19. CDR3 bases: TGTGCCAGCAGCGTAGGCGGGGACTCATGGGGCAATTCACCCCTCCACTTT. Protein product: CASSVGGDSWGNSPLHF.